This TCR beta chain comes out of a study of cytotoxic CD8 clonotypes in ibrutinib-treated CLL. Broader study findings: Measured clonality at baseline was greater than in age-matched healthy donors and tracked with circulating CD8+ T-cell counts. The clonality went up when patients responded to ibrutinib and dropped back toward baseline at progression.

The CDR3 consists of 16 residues. CDR1 is MNHEY, CDR2 SMNVEV, per germline (reference sequence). J gave up 5 bases and V 5 bases, and 13 bases lay outside the gene matches. Of note for this clone: Its target is unknown.

Profiling relied on immunoSEQ multiplex PCR, and the TCRdb table lists in-frame clones only, not all of them. The sample consists of 160,000 or so clones, around nine tenths of them appearing once. J is TRBJ2-5 and V is TRBV27, with 8 bases that match TRBD2. This receptor was obtained from a human donor with chronic lymphocytic leukemia. This sample comprised PBMCs, obtained at disease progression, from a patient treated with ibrutinib. The chain's CDR3 is CASSVGSGRFSETQYF. Written as DNA, the CDR3 is TGTGCCAGCAGTGTCGGGAGCGGGAGATTTAGTGAGACCCAGTACTTC.